This TCR beta chain was retrieved from a study of cytomegalovirus exposure and HLA in healthy donors. The PCR used 60 Vbeta and 13 Jbeta primers. Authors' processing steps: About 10 million shared chains were among the about 80 million unique TCR beta chains that a later analysis counted. Generated by immunoSEQ multiplex PCR, the TCRdb table keeps only in-frame clones and is missing some. D and trimming were read from the DNA, whereas the V and J calls and clone size are those reported in that table. Among more than 140,000 clones, around 79% were seen once, and the ten largest hold approximately 0.66%. The V gene's germline CDR1 is SGHRS and CDR2 YFSETQ. The CDR3 is made up of 17 amino acids. Germline trimming cut 1 base from V and 9 bases from J; bases unmatched to any gene: 12.

This sequence joins TRBV5-1 and TRBJ1-6, with TRBD1 identical over 8 bases. Sequencing used PBMCs. This receptor was taken from a male donor in good health and CMV-seronegative. In nucleotides, the CDR3 is TGCGCCAGCAGCTTGTGGGCCTCGCAGGGGGCGAGTTCACCCCTCCACTTT. It yields the protein CASSLWASQGASSPLHF.